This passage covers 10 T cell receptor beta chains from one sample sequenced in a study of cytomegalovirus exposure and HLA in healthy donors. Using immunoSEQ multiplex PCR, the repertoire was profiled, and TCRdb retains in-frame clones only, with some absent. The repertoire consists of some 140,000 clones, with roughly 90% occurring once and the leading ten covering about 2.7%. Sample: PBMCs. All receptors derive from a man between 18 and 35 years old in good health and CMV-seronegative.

CDR3 bases: TGTGCCAGCATCAAACGTATGAGGAAGACCCAGTACTTC. Its translation: CASIKRMRKTQYF. The rearrangement links TRBV27 to TRBJ2-5; D unclear. V was pared by 7 bases and J by 6 bases, with 15 bases between. Germline V gene data show CDR1 as MNHEY and CDR2 as SMNVEV (reference sequence). The length of the CDR3 is 13 residues.

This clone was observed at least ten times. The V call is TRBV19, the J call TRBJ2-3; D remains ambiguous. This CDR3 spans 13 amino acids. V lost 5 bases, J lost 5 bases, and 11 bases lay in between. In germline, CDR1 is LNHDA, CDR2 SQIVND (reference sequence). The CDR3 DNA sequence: TGTGCCAGTAGTTTCTACCGCGGAGATACGCAGTATTTT. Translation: CASSFYRGDTQYF.

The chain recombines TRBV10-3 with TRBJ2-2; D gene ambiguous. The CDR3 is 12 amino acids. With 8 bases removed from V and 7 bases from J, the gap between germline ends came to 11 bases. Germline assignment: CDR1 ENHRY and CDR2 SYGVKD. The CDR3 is CAIRETNGELFF. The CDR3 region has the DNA TGTGCCATCCGAGAGACAAACGGGGAGCTGTTTTTT.

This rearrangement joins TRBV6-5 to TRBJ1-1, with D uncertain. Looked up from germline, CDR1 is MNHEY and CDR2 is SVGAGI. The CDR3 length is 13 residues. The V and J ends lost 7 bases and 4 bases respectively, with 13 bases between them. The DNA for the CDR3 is TGTGCCAGCACCCCGGGAGGTGGCACTGAAGCTTTCTTT. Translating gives CASTPGGGTEAFF.

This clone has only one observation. The CDR3 is CAIQQGSYNEQFF. The CDR3 DNA follows: TGTGCCATTCAACAGGGCTCCTACAATGAGCAGTTCTTC. V usage is TRBV10-3 and J usage is TRBJ2-1, with D perhaps TRBD1 (6 bases). CDR1 ENHRY and CDR2 SYGVKD come from the germline V gene. CDR3 length: 13 residues. Trimming took off 9 bases at V and 0 bases at J, with 9 bases between the two ends.

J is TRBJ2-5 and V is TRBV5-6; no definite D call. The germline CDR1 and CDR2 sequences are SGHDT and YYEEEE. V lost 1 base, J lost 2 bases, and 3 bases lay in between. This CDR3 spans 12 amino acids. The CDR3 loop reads CASSLTQETQYF. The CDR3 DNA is TGTGCCAGCAGCTTGACACAAGAGACCCAGTACTTC.

The chain's CDR3 is CASGLARDRGRMSVTEAFF. In nucleotides, the CDR3 is TGTGCTAGTGGTTTGGCCCGGGACAGGGGACGAATGTCGGTCACTGAAGCTTTCTTT. The V gene is TRBV12-5, the J gene TRBJ1-1, with 10 bases fitting TRBD1. Germline V gives CDR1 LGHNT, CDR2 FRNRAP. The CDR3 spans 19 residues. Trimming cost V 1 base and J 4 bases; bases outside gene matches: 15.

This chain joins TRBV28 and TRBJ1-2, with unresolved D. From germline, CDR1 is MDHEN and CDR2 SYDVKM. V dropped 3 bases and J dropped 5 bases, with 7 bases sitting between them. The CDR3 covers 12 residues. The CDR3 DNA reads TGTGCCAGCAGTTTTCGGAGATATGGCTACACCTTC. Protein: CASSFRRYGYTF.

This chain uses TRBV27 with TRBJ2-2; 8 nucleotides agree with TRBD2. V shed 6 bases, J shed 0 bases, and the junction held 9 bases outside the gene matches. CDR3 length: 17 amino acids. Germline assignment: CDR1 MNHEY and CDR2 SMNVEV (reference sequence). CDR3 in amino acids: CASSPRGGGTNTGELFF. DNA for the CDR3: TGTGCCAGCAGCCCACGAGGCGGGGGGACGAACACCGGGGAGCTGTTTTTT.

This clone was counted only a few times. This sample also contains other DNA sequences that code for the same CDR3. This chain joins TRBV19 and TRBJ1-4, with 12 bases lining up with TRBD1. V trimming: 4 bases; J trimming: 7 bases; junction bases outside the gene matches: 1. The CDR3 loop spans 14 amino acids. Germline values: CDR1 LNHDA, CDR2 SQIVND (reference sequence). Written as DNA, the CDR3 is TGTGCCAGTAGTAGGGGACAGGGGGCTGAAAAACTGTTTTTT. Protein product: CASSRGQGAEKLFF.